These 16 T cell receptor beta chains share one sample of origin, sequenced in a study of T cells in localized non-small cell lung cancer. Repertoires were generated with immunoSEQ multiplex PCR, while TCRdb's copy carries only in-frame clones and drops some. The table lists 25,000 to 35,000 clones, about 91% of them singletons. Material: PBMCs, obtained before any cancer treatment. The receptors come from a man between 40 and 70 years old with stage II lung adenocarcinoma.

The CDR3 bases are TGTGCCAGCACCCAGGAGAGGGCGTTCCACACTGAAGCTTTCTTT. Protein sequence: CASTQERAFHTEAFF. The genes are TRBV7-9 and TRBJ1-1; D gene uncertain. The CDR3 is made up of 15 amino acids. Germline V CDR1 and CDR2: SEHNR, FQNEAQ (reference sequence). V lost 7 bases and J lost 3, with 18 bases in between.

This clone was seen a few times. This rearrangement joins TRBV10-3 to TRBJ2-2; 7 bases agree with TRBD1. CDR1 is ENHRY, CDR2 SYGVKD, per germline. The CDR3 is made up of 16 amino acids. J was trimmed by 0 bases and V by 4 bases; bases with no gene match: 5. CDR3 region: CAISVDRATNTGELFF. DNA for the CDR3: TGTGCCATCAGTGTCGACAGGGCTACGAACACCGGGGAGCTGTTTTTT.

The chain couples TRBV29-1 to TRBJ2-1; 9 bases fit TRBD2. The germline V gene has CDR1 SQVTM and CDR2 ANQGSEA. V gave up 0 bases and J gave up 1 base; unmatched junction bases: 4. The CDR3 spans 16 residues. DNA for the CDR3: TGCAGCGTTGAAGATCCCCTAGCGGGGTCCTACAATGAGCAGTTCTTC. Its protein is CSVEDPLAGSYNEQFF.

This rearrangement joins TRBV28 to TRBJ2-7, with a tentative D call TRBD2 (5 bases). CDR1 is MDHEN and CDR2 is SYDVKM in the germline V gene. CDR3 size: 15 residues. Trimming left V 5 bases short and J 0 bases short, with 14 bases between. CDR3 in amino acids: CASSKTRDFSYEQYF. As DNA, the CDR3 is TGTGCCAGCAGTAAAACCCGGGATTTCTCCTACGAGCAGTACTTC.

This chain connects TRBV4-1 to TRBJ1-1; the D gene is possibly TRBD1 (6 bases). The CDR3 runs 14 residues. Per the germline V gene, CDR1 is MGHRA and CDR2 is YSYEKL. The ends were cut back, 4 bases at V and 5 bases at J, with 14 bases in the middle. The CDR3 region has the DNA TGCGCCAGCAGCCCATCCAGGGGAGGGACTGAAGCTTTCTTT. This codes for CASSPSRGGTEAFF.

This sequence joins TRBV9 and TRBJ2-5; a weak D match, TRBD2 (7 bases). The germline CDR1 and CDR2 sequences are SGDLS and YYNGEE. Trimming shortened V by 3 bases and J by 2 bases, and 14 bases separated the two germline ends. The CDR3 has 15 amino acids. This CDR3 is CASSGGAAGQETQYF. The CDR3 nucleotides read TGTGCCAGCAGCGGGGGGGCAGCGGGACAAGAGACCCAGTACTTC.

This chain links TRBV27 with TRBJ2-7, with D tentatively TRBD2 (7 bases). V was trimmed by 1 base and J by 4 bases, leaving 20 bases between them. Germline lookup yields CDR1 MNHEY and CDR2 SMNVEV (reference sequence). The CDR3 contains 17 residues. The CDR3 DNA follows: TGTGCCAGCAGTTTATTTGGGGGGGCAGGGAAGCTTTACGAGCAGTACTTC. It encodes CASSLFGGAGKLYEQYF.

V and J are TRBV19 and TRBJ2-7; the D is unclear. Germline loops: CDR1 LNHDA, CDR2 SQIVND (reference sequence). This CDR3 has 15 residues. Trimming took 3 bases from V and 3 from J, leaving 15 bases between them. CDR3 protein: CASSIPKRAIYEQYF. As DNA, the CDR3 is TGTGCCAGTAGTATTCCCAAGCGAGCGATCTACGAGCAGTACTTC.

This chain joins TRBV9 and TRBJ2-1, with 14 bases aligning to TRBD2. V lost 2 bases and J lost 10; bases outside the gene matches: 5. The V gene's germline CDR1 is SGDLS and CDR2 YYNGEE. The length of the CDR3 is 15 residues. CDR3 loop: CASSVGTSGRGEQFF. In DNA form, the CDR3 reads TGTGCCAGCAGCGTGGGGACTAGCGGGAGAGGAGAGCAGTTCTTC.

The V gene is TRBV15, the J gene TRBJ1-4; D might be TRBD1 (5 bases). Germline V gives CDR1 LNHNV, CDR2 YYDKDF (reference sequence). This CDR3 contains 16 residues. Between the trimmed V and J ends, which lost 5 bases and 5 bases, there was a span of 18 bases. The CDR3: CATSSGGGMGNEKLFF. The CDR3 coding sequence is TGTGCCACCAGCTCAGGTGGGGGGATGGGAAATGAAAAACTGTTTTTT.

The rearrangement joins TRBV10-3 to TRBJ2-1; D uncertain. V lost 0 bases and J lost 7, with 10 bases in between. Germline V CDR1 and CDR2: ENHRY, SYGVKD. The CDR3 loop spans 14 amino acids. CDR3 region: CAISESGDGNEQFF. DNA of the CDR3: TGTGCCATCAGTGAGTCGGGCGATGGGAATGAGCAGTTCTTC.

This clone has just one count. CDR3 coding DNA: TGTGCCAGTAGTATGGGTGCGGGAAAATACGAGCAGTACTTC. This translates into CASSMGAGKYEQYF. V and J are TRBV19 and TRBJ2-7; a weak D match, TRBD2 (6 bases). V lost 3 bases to trimming and J lost 4 bases, with 13 bases between them. This CDR3 comprises 14 residues. Per the germline V gene, CDR1 is LNHDA and CDR2 is SQIVND (reference sequence).

The chain couples TRBV2 to TRBJ2-3; TRBD2 matches 15 bases. The CDR3 length is 16 residues. J was trimmed by 4 bases and V by 3 bases; bases with no gene match: 2. Per the germline V gene, CDR1 is SNHLY and CDR2 is FYNNEI. The CDR3 bases are TGTGCCAGCAGTGAGGGGACTAGCGGGAGGTCAGATACGCAGTATTTT. Protein product: CASSEGTSGRSDTQYF.

The rearrangement uses TRBV14 and TRBJ2-3; maybe TRBD1 (6 bases). V lost 4 bases and J 3 bases, leaving 20 bases between the germline ends. This CDR3 has 17 amino acids. Germline V lookup: CDR1 SGHDN, CDR2 FVKESK. CDR3 region: CASSRKQGRLMTDTQYF. The CDR3 coding sequence is TGTGCCAGCAGCCGAAAACAGGGTAGACTAATGACAGATACGCAGTATTTT.

CDR3 DNA sequence: TGTGCCAGCAGGCCGGGACAGGGGGAAGGAGAGCAGTACTTC. It specifies CASRPGQGEGEQYF. This rearrangement joins TRBV2 to TRBJ2-7; 11 nucleotides line up with TRBD1. The junction had 8 bases not matched to a gene; V was cut back by 6 bases and J by 7 bases. The CDR3 is 14 amino acids. Germline values: CDR1 SNHLY, CDR2 FYNNEI.

This chain links TRBV29-1 with TRBJ2-7; 8 nucleotides agree with TRBD1. Per germline, CDR1 SQVTM and CDR2 ANQGSEA. The CDR3 is 16 amino acids. Trimming took 1 base from V and 0 from J; bases not matched to a gene: 8. CDR3 residues: CSVEAGQGTGSYEQYF. The CDR3 coding sequence is TGCAGCGTTGAAGCAGGACAGGGAACAGGCTCCTACGAGCAGTACTTC.